These 6 T cell receptor beta chains came from one sample sequenced in a study of blood T cell repertoires in COVID-19. The repertoire was sequenced with immunoSEQ multiplex PCR; TCRdb's copy has only in-frame clones and lacks some. The sample consists of more than 250,000 clones, more than 80% of them appearing once. The sample consisted of peripheral blood. The receptor set was obtained from a woman aged 50 to 65 with COVID-19, enrolled during active disease.

This chain connects TRBV19 to TRBJ2-4; 9 bases map to TRBD2. Trimming at V came to 9 bases and at J to 8 bases, leaving 14 bases not matched to a gene. The CDR3 length is 15 residues. Germline V gene sequence: CDR1 LNHDA, CDR2 SQIVND (reference sequence). The CDR3 here is CASRPAGGPGYIQYF. The CDR3 DNA reads TGTGCCAGCCGGCCAGCGGGAGGACCTGGCTACATTCAGTACTTC.

V usage is TRBV5-4 and J usage is TRBJ2-5, with D perhaps TRBD1 (6 bases). Looked up from germline, CDR1 is SGHNT and CDR2 is YYREEE (reference sequence). Trimming cost V 5 bases and J 2 bases, with 16 bases left between them. This CDR3 contains 15 residues. DNA for the CDR3: TGTGCCAGCAGGCCAAACAGGGCCCAACAAGAGACCCAGTACTTC. The encoded protein is CASRPNRAQQETQYF.

V and J are TRBV11-2 and TRBJ2-1, with 11 bases that match TRBD2. This CDR3 spans 18 amino acids. V lost 2 bases and J lost 0; bases outside the gene matches: 6. The germline gives CDR1 SGHAT, CDR2 FQNNGV. CDR3 DNA sequence: TGTGCCAGCAGCTTAAGACTAGCGGGACAGAGCTCCTACAATGAGCAGTTCTTC. Protein product: CASSLRLAGQSSYNEQFF.

This chain uses TRBV7-9 with TRBJ1-5, with D possibly being TRBD1 (5 bases). This CDR3 has 15 residues. Germline CDR1 SEHNR, CDR2 FQNEAQ (reference sequence). The germline V and J ends were trimmed by 4 bases and 3 bases, with 13 bases remaining between them. CDR3 in amino acids: CASSWGGFDNQPQHF. CDR3 DNA: TGTGCCAGCAGCTGGGGGGGGTTCGACAATCAGCCCCAGCATTTT.

The rearrangement joins TRBV27 to TRBJ1-1; 8 nucleotides line up with TRBD1. Germline CDR1 MNHEY, CDR2 SMNVEV (reference sequence). The V gene end was trimmed by 2 bases and the J gene end by 1 base; junction bases not matched to a gene: 9. This CDR3 has 17 residues. Here the CDR3 reads CASSLLPGGAGNTEAFF. The CDR3 DNA follows: TGTGCCAGCAGTTTACTCCCAGGGGGCGCGGGGAACACTGAAGCTTTCTTT.

The chain uses TRBV6-1 and TRBJ2-7; D unresolved. Between the trimmed V and J ends, which lost 1 base and 3 bases, there was a span of 13 bases. Looked up from germline, CDR1 is MNHNS and CDR2 is SASEGT. There are 15 residues in the CDR3. CDR3 region: CASSEVVLSFYEQYF. The CDR3 DNA reads TGTGCCAGCAGTGAAGTGGTACTCTCGTTCTACGAGCAGTACTTC.